This T cell receptor beta chain was obtained from a study of cytomegalovirus exposure and HLA in healthy donors. On this clone itself: Antigen unknown.

Using immunoSEQ multiplex PCR, the repertoire was profiled, and TCRdb retains in-frame clones only, with some absent. The table includes approximately 140,000 clones, roughly 90% detected once. General observations from the study: According to reports, the classifier identified cytomegalovirus status with high specificity and sensitivity. The study labeled more than 150 TCR beta chains cytomegalovirus-associated.

CDR1 SGHVS and CDR2 FQNEAQ come from the germline V gene. Trimming removed 5 bases from V and 6 bases from J, with 20 bases in between. The CDR3 totals 16 residues. The sequencing input was PBMCs. The source of this sequence is a man aged 18 to 30 in good health and CMV-seronegative. The rearrangement uses TRBV7-8 and TRBJ1-5; a weak D match, TRBD1 (5 bases). Here the CDR3 reads CASSPERQGRSQPQHF. The CDR3 DNA is TGTGCCAGCAGCCCCGAGAGGCAGGGTCGTTCTCAGCCCCAGCATTTT. Looking up the rest from reference TRBV7-8 and TRBJ1-5 gives the full variable domain: GAGVSQSPRYKVAKRGQDVALRCDPISGHVSLFWYQQALGQGPEFLTYFQNEAQLDKSGLPSDRFFAERPEGSVSTLKIQRTQQEDSAVYLCASSPERQGRSQPQHFGDGTRLSIL.